Shown below are 10 T cell receptor beta chains from a single sample sequenced in a study of breast tumors, draining lymph nodes, adjacent tissues. Axillary draining lymph nodes of breast cancer patients supplied the node samples. TCRdb used MiXCR to reprocess the multiplex PCR reads, holding one entry per CDR3 protein. This repertoire shows over 70,000 distinct CDR3 sequences, approximately 31% found once; its top ten account for about 8%. Source material: axillary lymph node tissue. These receptors came from a female donor with breast cancer. Some clones in this sample may be carry-over from other donors' samples.

The sample holds many counts of this clonotype. The gene calls are TRBV12-3 or TRBV12-4 and TRBJ1-5; possible D gene TRBD1, 5 bases. This CDR3 comprises 14 residues. With 7 bases removed from V and 3 bases from J, the gap between germline ends came to 13 bases. The CDR3 loop is CASTSGGDNQPQHF. DNA for the CDR3: TGTGCCAGCACCTCGGGGGGGGACAATCAGCCCCAGCATTTT.

This clonotype was counted ten times or more. This chain connects TRBV27 to TRBJ1-5, with D possibly being TRBD1 (6 bases). The CDR3 contains 17 residues. The ends were cut back, 6 bases at V and 2 bases at J, with 20 bases in the middle. Germline assignment: CDR1 MNHEY and CDR2 SMNVEV (reference sequence). The CDR3 DNA reads as TGTGCCAGCAGCAGCCTAGGTGGAGGGGGTGGCAATCAGCCCCAGCATTTT. Residues: CASSSLGGGGGNQPQHF.

This clonotype was picked up a small number of times. This may be a read error, as it is one base from a much larger clone. The J gene is TRBJ2-7, the V gene TRBV20-1, with D perhaps matching TRBD1 (5 bases). Trimming stripped 5 bases from V and 6 bases from J, with 20 bases between. The CDR3 is made up of 14 amino acids. The germline V gene has CDR1 DFQATT and CDR2 SNEGSKA (reference sequence). The CDR3 coding sequence is TGCAGTGCTCAGAGATCCGACAGTACCTCCGAGCAGTACTTC. Its translation: CSAQRSDSTSEQYF.

The V and J genes are TRBV10-3 and TRBJ1-1, with 10 bases matching TRBD1. V gave up 7 bases and J gave up 0 bases; unmatched junction bases: 2. The CDR3 has 14 amino acids. Germline V gives CDR1 ENHRY, CDR2 SYGVKD. The CDR3 sequence is CAITGTGVNTEAFF. CDR3 nucleotides: TGTGCCATCACCGGGACAGGGGTGAACACTGAAGCTTTCTTT.

This clonotype was recorded at least ten times. The gene calls are TRBV4-1 and TRBJ2-1; D is possibly TRBD1 (6 bases). CDR1 MGHRA and CDR2 YSYEKL come from the germline V gene. V shed 0 bases and J shed 5 bases, with 11 bases lying between them. The CDR3 spans 15 residues. The CDR3, as DNA: TGCGCCAGCAGCCAAGATGCATGGGGGCACAATGAGCAGTTCTTC. This sequence encodes CASSQDAWGHNEQFF.

This clonotype was detected ten times or more. The rearrangement joins TRBV20-1 to TRBJ1-5; weak D call: TRBD1 (5 bases). The CDR3 extends over 15 amino acids. Germline CDR1 is DFQATT and CDR2 is SNEGSKA (reference sequence). V was cut by 1 base and J by 7 bases, with 17 bases left in between. CDR3 loop: CSARVGGGGRQPQHF. DNA for the CDR3: TGCAGTGCTAGAGTGGGCGGGGGTGGTCGCCAGCCCCAGCATTTT.

This clonotype is a singleton in its sample. The conserved phenylalanine or tryptophan is not found at the CDR3 terminus, so this likely reflects a read error. The chain couples TRBV11-2 to TRBJ1-6; tentatively, D is TRBD1 (5 bases). The CDR3 runs 13 residues. The V and J ends lost 6 bases and 9 bases respectively, with 12 bases between them. In germline, CDR1 is SGHAT, CDR2 FQNNGV. In nucleotides, the CDR3 is TGTGCCAGCAGGGGACCGGGTCGTTCACCCCTCCACCTT. Translated, it gives CASRGPGRSPLHL.

On this clonotype itself: A read error is possible here, since a much larger clone lies one base away. The gene calls are TRBV10-2 and TRBJ1-1, with D maybe TRBD1 (6 bases). V gave up 6 bases and J gave up 1 base, with 12 bases separating them. This CDR3 contains 14 residues. Germline V lookup: CDR1 WSHSY, CDR2 SAAADI. CDR3 DNA sequence: TGCGCCAGCAGGACACGGGGGGCGAACACTGAAGCTTTCTTT. Encoded protein: CASRTRGANTEAFF.

A remark on this clonotype: A junction boundary mismatches the germline segment, possibly from a read error. The chain couples TRBV5-1 to TRBJ1-5; D remains unclear. Germline CDR1 reads SGHRS; CDR2 reads YFSETQ. This CDR3 is 15 amino acids long. CDR3 amino acids: CASSSIPGNSQPQHF. The CDR3 coding sequence is TGCGCCAGCAGCTCAATACCGGGGAACAGTCAGCCCCAGCACTTT.

Regarding this clonotype: As the CDR3 is not closed by the conserved phenylalanine or tryptophan, this likely results from a read error. The limits of the CDR3 on the DNA are not certain, so only TCRdb's listed CDR3 is given. The chain couples TRBV7-2 to TRBJ2-5. The CDR3 is made up of 14 amino acids, end residues included. Germline V gene data show CDR1 as SGHTA and CDR2 as FQGNSA. The CDR3 spells CASSLDNYGYTFGS.